The T cell receptor (beta chain) described here comes from a study of shared clonotypes between healthy human individuals. Study at large: There were three CD4 naive, three CD4 memory, two CD8 naive and one CD8 memory plates per donor. Findings and caveats of the study: A reduction in generation probabilities was seen for non-shared clonotypes relative to those shared by all four donors. Sequencing depth was expected to influence donor clonotype sharing.

In the case of this clone: The antigen is not known. Other DNA sequences in the sample encode the same CDR3.

Positively selected for CCR7, the CD45RO-negative cells used as naive CD8 cells excluded terminally differentiated effector memory CD45RA+ cells. The study drew its donors from healthy HIV-negative adults without recent acute infections or vaccinations. V trimming: 6 bases; J trimming: 4 bases; junction bases outside the gene matches: 4. This CDR3 has 13 amino acids. The germline CDR1 and CDR2 sequences are SQVTM and ANQGSEA. Repertoires were generated with immunoSEQ multiplex PCR, while TCRdb's copy carries only in-frame clones and drops some. The sample yields about 2 million clones, about 94% seen once.

The source of this sequence is a man younger than 35 in good health. The sample comprised naive CD8+ T cells sorted from blood. The chain carries TRBV29-1 and TRBJ2-2; 8 nucleotides agree with TRBD1. CDR3 residues: CSVRTGSTGELFF. Here the CDR3 DNA reads TGCAGCGTGAGGACAGGGAGCACCGGGGAGCTGTTTTTT.